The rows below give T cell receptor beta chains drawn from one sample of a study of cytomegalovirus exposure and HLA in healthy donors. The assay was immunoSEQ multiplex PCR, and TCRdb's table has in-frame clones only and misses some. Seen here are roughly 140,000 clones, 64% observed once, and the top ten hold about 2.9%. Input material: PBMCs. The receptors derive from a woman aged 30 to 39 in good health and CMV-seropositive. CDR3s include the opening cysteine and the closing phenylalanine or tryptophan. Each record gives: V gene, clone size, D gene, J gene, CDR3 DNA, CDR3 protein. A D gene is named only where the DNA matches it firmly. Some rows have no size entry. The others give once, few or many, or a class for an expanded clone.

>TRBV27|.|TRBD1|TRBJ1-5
TGTGCCAGCAGTTTCACAGGGGGTGGTCAGCCCCAGCATTTT
CASSFTGGGQPQHF
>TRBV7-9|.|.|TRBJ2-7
TGTGCCAGCAGCGTAGACAGGAGCTCCTACGAGCAGTACTTC
CASSVDRSSYEQYF
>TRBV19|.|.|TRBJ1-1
TGTGCCAGTAGTATCACAGTTGTGGGTACTGAAGCTTTCTTT
CASSITVVGTEAFF
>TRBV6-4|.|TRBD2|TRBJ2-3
TGTGCCAGACTCGGGACTAGCGGGGTTGAAGTCACAGATACGCAGTATTTT
CARLGTSGVEVTDTQYF
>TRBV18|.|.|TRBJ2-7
TGTGCCAGCTCACCGGACTTTGGGGAGAGCTCCTACGAGCAGTACTTC
CASSPDFGESSYEQYF
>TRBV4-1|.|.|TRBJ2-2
TGCGCCAGCAGCCAAGATCCACGGGGGACCGGGGAGCTGTTTTTT
CASSQDPRGTGELFF
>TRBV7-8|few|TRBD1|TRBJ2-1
TGTGCCAGCAGCTTAGTATACAGGGGTGGGTTTGGGAATGAGCAGTTCTTC
CASSLVYRGGFGNEQFF
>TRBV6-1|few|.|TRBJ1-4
TGTGCCAGCAGTGAGGTGACAGGACTGGGGGAAAAACTGTTTTTT
CASSEVTGLGEKLFF
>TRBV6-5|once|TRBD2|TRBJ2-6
TGTGCCAGCAGCCCGGGAGGTACTGGGGCCAACGTCCTGACTTTC
CASSPGGTGANVLTF
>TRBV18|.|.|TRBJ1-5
TGTGCCAGCTCCCCAGGACAGCCCAATCAGCCCCAGCATTTT
CASSPGQPNQPQHF
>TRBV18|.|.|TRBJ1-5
TGTGCCAGCTCACCCTCCCCGGAGTTTAGCAATCAGCCCCAGCATTTT
CASSPSPEFSNQPQHF
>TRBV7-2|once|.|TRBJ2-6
TGTGCCAGCAGCCGCCCCAGCGCCGGGGCCAACGTCCTGACTTTC
CASSRPSAGANVLTF
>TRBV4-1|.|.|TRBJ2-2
TGCGCCAGCAGCCCTCGGACAGCTAACACCGGGGAGCTGTTTTTT
CASSPRTANTGELFF
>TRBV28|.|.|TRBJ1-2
TGTGCCAGCAGTTTCTACAGGGAACTATTAGGCTACACCTTC
CASSFYRELLGYTF
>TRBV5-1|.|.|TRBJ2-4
TGCGCCAGCAGCTTTGAGCTAGCCAAAAACATTCAGTACTTC
CASSFELAKNIQYF
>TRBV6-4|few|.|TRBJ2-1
TGTGCCAGCAGTGACTCGTCGGGAGTTGATGAGCAGTTCTTC
CASSDSSGVDEQFF
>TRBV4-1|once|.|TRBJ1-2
TGCGCCAGCAGCCAGGCGGGCAGAGCTAACTATGGCTACACCTTC
CASSQAGRANYGYTF
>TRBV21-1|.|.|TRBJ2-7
TGTGCCAGCATCCAAAGGGGGAGGGGACTAGAAAGTTACGAGCAGTACTTC
CASIQRGRGLESYEQYF
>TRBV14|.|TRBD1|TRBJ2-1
TGTGCCAGCAGCGCCGGGACAGGTCTCCGCTTTACTAATGAGCAGTTCTTC
CASSAGTGLRFTNEQFF
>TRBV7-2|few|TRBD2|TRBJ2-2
TGTGCCAGCAGTTTCCCAGCGGGGGACACCGGGGAGCTGTTTTTT
CASSFPAGDTGELFF
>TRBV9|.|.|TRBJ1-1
TGTGCCAGCAGCGTACGGTACGAGAACACTGAAGCTTTCTTT
CASSVRYENTEAFF
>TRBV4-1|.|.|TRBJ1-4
TGCGCCAGCAGCCAACAGGGCCGTAATGAAAAACTGTTTTTT
CASSQQGRNEKLFF
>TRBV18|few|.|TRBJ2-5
TGTGCCAGCTCACCACGCACAGGGCAGCAAGAGACCCAGTACTTC
CASSPRTGQQETQYF
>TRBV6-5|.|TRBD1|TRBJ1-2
TGTGCCAGCAGTGAGCGACAGGGGGGTTCTGGCTACACCTTC
CASSERQGGSGYTF
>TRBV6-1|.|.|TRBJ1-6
TGTGCCAGCAGTGAAACAGATGCAAATTCACCCCTCCACTTT
CASSETDANSPLHF
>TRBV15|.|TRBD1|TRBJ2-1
TGTGCCACCAGCAGAGATCAGGACAGGTACAATGAGCAGTTCTTC
CATSRDQDRYNEQFF
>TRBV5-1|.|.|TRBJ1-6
TGCGCCAGCGGAACCGGGACTTATAATTCACCCCTCCACTTT
CASGTGTYNSPLHF